The rows below give T cell receptor beta chains drawn from one sample of a study of a mutant IDH1 vaccine in newly diagnosed glioma. The data were produced by immunoSEQ multiplex PCR, yet TCRdb's version contains in-frame clones alone and is incomplete. This sample has around 80,000 clones, with approximately 85% found just once. Their recognized antigens are unknown. The sequencing used PBMCs, collected from a glioma patient whose treatment included an IDH1 peptide vaccine. All receptors derive from a woman aged 45-65 years with glioma. Each CDR3 is given with its conserved first and last residue. Fields, in order: D gene, J gene, clone size, V gene, CDR3 protein, CDR3 DNA. D genes are given only for firm matches. Clone size, where shown, is once, few, many, or a class for clones that have expanded.

-	TRBJ1-1	once	TRBV7-2	CASSGRMNTEAFF	TGTGCCAGCAGCGGGCGCATGAACACTGAAGCTTTCTTT
TRBD1	TRBJ1-1	-	TRBV6-5	CASTGTGDTEAFF	TGTGCCAGCACCGGGACAGGGGACACTGAAGCTTTCTTT
-	TRBJ1-2	-	TRBV6-5	CASSKTGGDYGYTF	TGTGCCAGCAGCAAGACGGGGGGGGACTATGGCTACACCTTC
TRBD1	TRBJ1-1	few	TRBV2	CASTQTGTNTEAFF	TGTGCCAGCACCCAGACAGGGACTAACACTGAAGCTTTCTTT
-	TRBJ2-7	-	TRBV19	CASSSRSGFYEQYF	TGTGCCAGTAGTAGTCGGTCTGGGTTCTACGAGCAGTACTTC
-	TRBJ1-1	-	TRBV27	CASSLTVQNTEAFF	TGTGCCAGCAGTTTAACGGTACAGAACACTGAAGCTTTCTTT
TRBD2	TRBJ2-1	-	TRBV27	CASSFRTSGNNEQFF	TGTGCCAGCAGTTTCAGGACTAGCGGTAACAATGAGCAGTTCTTC
-	TRBJ2-5	-	TRBV19	CASSTQWETQYF	TGTGCCAGTAGTACCCAGTGGGAGACCCAGTACTTC
TRBD2	TRBJ2-2	-	TRBV19	CASTTGTSGNTGELFF	TGTGCCAGTACCACCGGGACTAGCGGGAACACCGGGGAGCTGTTTTTT
-	TRBJ1-1	-	TRBV4-2	CASSQDPEGRRTEAFF	TGTGCCAGCAGCCAAGATCCGGAGGGGCGAAGGACTGAAGCTTTCTTT
TRBD2	TRBJ2-3	-	TRBV25-1	CASSKLAGGTDTQYF	TGTGCCAGCAGTAAACTAGCGGGGGGCACAGATACGCAGTATTTT
-	TRBJ1-3	-	TRBV7-2	CASSLGGAPGNTIYF	TGTGCCAGCAGCTTAGGAGGGGCGCCTGGAAACACCATATATTTT
-	TRBJ1-1	-	TRBV28	CASSYTEAFF	TGTGCCAGCAGTTACACTGAAGCTTTCTTT
-	TRBJ1-5	-	TRBV28	CASSFQTTGNQPQHF	TGTGCCAGCAGTTTCCAAACAACAGGGAATCAGCCCCAGCATTTT
-	TRBJ1-5	-	TRBV2	CASSVWETQPQHF	TGTGCCAGCAGTGTTTGGGAGACTCAGCCCCAGCATTTT
-	TRBJ2-1	-	TRBV11-3	CASSLNRENEQFF	TGTGCCAGCAGCTTGAATAGGGAGAATGAGCAGTTCTTC
-	TRBJ2-7	-	TRBV2	CASSREATYEQYF	TGTGCCAGCAGTCGGGAAGCTACCTACGAGCAGTACTTC
-	TRBJ2-4	-	TRBV2	CASSEFVLAKNIQYF	TGTGCCAGCAGTGAGTTCGTTTTAGCCAAAAACATTCAGTACTTC